Each of the 6 T cell receptor beta chains below was sequenced from the same sample in a study of blood T cell repertoires in COVID-19. Produced via immunoSEQ multiplex PCR; TCRdb's table is partial and in-frame only. The sample shows over 95,000 clones, roughly four fifths of them seen only once. Sequencing input: peripheral blood. These receptors all stem from a human donor in a cohort sampled during active COVID-19.

V and J are TRBV19 and TRBJ2-1; 9 bases are a match to TRBD2. Germline V gives CDR1 LNHDA, CDR2 SQIVND (reference sequence). The J segment lost 4 bases and the V segment lost 2 bases, leaving 3 bases of the junction unmatched. CDR3 length: 15 residues. CDR3 protein: CASSIRAGGYNEQFF. DNA of the CDR3: TGTGCCAGTAGTATAAGAGCGGGAGGTTACAATGAGCAGTTCTTC.

This chain links TRBV7-8 with TRBJ2-7; 10 positions match TRBD1. Trimming removed 7 bases from V and 4 bases from J; junction bases left unmatched: 4. Germline loops: CDR1 SGHVS, CDR2 FQNEAQ. This CDR3 spans 13 amino acids. CDR3 bases: TGTGCCAGCACCCGGACAGGGGGTTACGAGCAGTACTTC. Amino acids: CASTRTGGYEQYF.

This clone has just a few counts. The gene calls are TRBV7-9 and TRBJ1-2; the match to TRBD1 covers 11 bases. Germline loops: CDR1 SEHNR, CDR2 FQNEAQ (reference sequence). The CDR3 sequence is 16 residues long. V lost 4 bases, J lost 10 bases, and 14 bases stayed unmatched. In DNA, the CDR3 is TGTGCCAGCAGCTCACCGGGACAGGGGGTTGATCTAGCCTACACCTTC. Translated: CASSSPGQGVDLAYTF.

The rearrangement joins TRBV3-1 (or the pseudogene TRBV3-2) to TRBJ1-1; a possible D gene is TRBD1 (5 bases). V was cut by 4 bases and J by 0 bases, with 15 bases left in between. This CDR3 is built from 16 residues. From germline, CDR1 is LGHDT and CDR2 YNNKEL (reference sequence). CDR3 loop: CASSPQGGALNTEAFF. CDR3 DNA sequence: TGTGCCAGCAGCCCCCAGGGAGGGGCCCTGAACACTGAAGCTTTCTTT.

This clone was seen more than once but under ten times. The chain is built from TRBV28 and TRBJ2-7, with TRBD1 as a possible D gene (6 bases). The CDR3 consists of 14 residues. CDR1 and CDR2 from the germline V gene are MDHEN and SYDVKM. Trimming shortened V by 5 bases and J by 1 base, and 12 bases separated the two germline ends. DNA of the CDR3: TGTGCCAGCAGTCCCAGGGGTATATCCTACGAGCAGTACTTC. It is translated as CASSPRGISYEQYF.

The V call is TRBV7-9, the J call TRBJ1-5, with D possibly matching TRBD1 (5 bases). The CDR3 spans 17 residues. With 5 bases removed from V and 2 bases from J, the gap between germline ends came to 19 bases. Looked up from germline, CDR1 is SEHNR and CDR2 is FQNEAQ (reference sequence). The CDR3 loop is CASSPNDGGFGNQPQHF. DNA of the CDR3: TGTGCCAGCAGCCCCAACGATGGGGGGTTTGGCAATCAGCCCCAGCATTTT.